The T cell receptor beta chain under discussion was sequenced for a study of blood T cell repertoires in COVID-19. Looking at the study overall: Some COVID-19 samples were acute and others convalescent; all came from the United States, Italy and Spain.

With 3 bases removed from V and 5 bases from J, the gap between germline ends came to 11 bases. This CDR3 contains 14 residues. Looked up from germline, CDR1 is SGHAT and CDR2 is FQNNGV. This study enrolled people aged about 18 to 100 from approximately 24 US geographic areas. Membership in each cohort depended on participant-reported clinical history. Authors' methods: Counts of nucleated cells, estimated from reference gene primer amplification, were obtained. Only in-frame clones appear in the TCRdb table, and some are missing; sequencing was by immunoSEQ multiplex PCR. D and trimming were read from the DNA, whereas the V and J calls and clone size are those reported in that table. In the table there are approximately 300,000 clones, 90% of which are singletons.

Sequenced sample: PBMCs or T cells enriched from blood (not recorded which). The rearrangement uses TRBV11-2 and TRBJ2-1; maybe TRBD2 (5 bases). The clonotype originates from a woman aged 18-29 years with acute COVID-19. The CDR3 nucleotides are TGTGCCAGCAGCTTGAGCGGTAATCACAATGAGCAGTTCTTC. It yields the protein CASSLSGNHNEQFF. Drawing the rest from reference TRBV11-2 and TRBJ2-1, the complete variable domain is EAGVAQSPRYKIIEKRQSVAFWCNPISGHATLYWYQQILGQGPKLLIQFQNNGVVDDSQLPKDRFSAERLKGVDSTLKIQPAKLEDSAVYLCASSLSGNHNEQFFGPGTRLTVL.